These T cell receptor beta chains were read from a single sample in a study of PD-L1 blockade in urothelial cancer. Assay used: immunoSEQ multiplex PCR; TCRdb lists only in-frame clones, some missing. The sample lists some 40,000 clones, about 90% seen once, with about 6.8% in the top ten. Here the sequenced sample was PBMCs, taken around atezolizumab (anti-PD-L1) treatment. The receptors stem from a man in his 70s with urothelial cancer. Both conserved end residues are part of each CDR3. The D gene is left open where the match is weak. Only some rows state a clone size, as once, few, many or a class for expanded clones.

>-|-|TRBV11-2|TRBJ2-7
CASSLPSKHEQYF
TGTGCCAGCAGCTTACCTAGTAAGCACGAGCAGTACTTC
>-|-|TRBV11-2|TRBJ2-3
CASSLAWASGTDTQYF
TGTGCCAGCAGCTTAGCCTGGGCTAGCGGCACAGATACGCAGTATTTT
>-|-|TRBV6-1|TRBJ1-4
CASSDLQANEKLFF
TGTGCCAGCAGTGACTTGCAGGCTAATGAAAAACTGTTTTTT
>TRBD2|-|TRBV27|TRBJ2-5
CASRTLAGAETQYF
TGTGCCAGCAGAACCCTAGCGGGAGCCGAGACCCAGTACTTC
>TRBD2|-|TRBV6-1|TRBJ2-3
CASSAQLAGTTDTQYF
TGTGCCAGCAGTGCCCAACTAGCGGGGACTACAGATACGCAGTATTTT
>TRBD1|-|TRBV19|TRBJ1-5
CASSIEGQGFQPQHF
TGTGCCAGTAGTATAGAAGGACAGGGTTTTCAGCCCCAGCATTTT
>TRBD1|-|TRBV29-1|TRBJ2-5
CSVEDRQGAGETQYF
TGCAGCGTTGAAGATCGGCAGGGGGCGGGGGAGACCCAGTACTTC
>-|-|TRBV6-5|TRBJ2-3
CASLPNFLSTDTQYF
TGTGCCAGCCTACCGAACTTCCTTAGCACAGATACGCAGTATTTT
>TRBD2|once|TRBV4-1|TRBJ2-1
CASSQDTRLAGGRNEQFF
TGCGCCAGCAGCCAAGATACTAGGCTAGCGGGAGGTAGGAATGAGCAGTTCTTC
>TRBD2|-|TRBV6-1|TRBJ2-1
CASSEFSLAGNEQFF
TGTGCCAGCAGTGAGTTTTCACTAGCGGGAAATGAGCAGTTCTTC
>TRBD2|-|TRBV23-1|TRBJ2-3
CASSQFRGRVDTQYF
TGCGCCAGCAGTCAATTTAGAGGGAGGGTAGATACGCAGTATTTT
>TRBD2|-|TRBV28|TRBJ2-7
CASSNWGGRPYEQYF
TGTGCCAGCAGTAATTGGGGCGGGAGGCCCTACGAGCAGTACTTC
>TRBD2|-|TRBV28|TRBJ2-5
CASSLWARGSGRALGETQYF
TGTGCCAGCAGTTTATGGGCTCGGGGTAGCGGGAGGGCCCTCGGAGAGACCCAGTACTTC
>TRBD2|-|TRBV5-4|TRBJ2-5
CASSFNGGGSGRAGETQYF
TGTGCCAGCAGCTTCAATGGAGGGGGTAGCGGGAGGGCCGGGGAGACCCAGTACTTC
>TRBD1|-|TRBV4-1|TRBJ2-3
CASSQDGGQSTDTQYF
TGCGCCAGCAGCCAAGATGGGGGACAGAGCACAGATACGCAGTATTTT
>-|-|TRBV18|TRBJ2-2
CASSPGRNTGELFF
TGTGCCAGCTCACCGGGCCGGAACACCGGGGAGCTGTTTTTT
>TRBD1|-|TRBV28|TRBJ1-5
CASSAPGGAQPQHF
TGTGCCAGCAGTGCCCCAGGGGGCGCGCAGCCCCAGCATTTT
>TRBD1|-|TRBV7-9|TRBJ2-7
CASSLAMTGASYEQYF
TGTGCCAGCAGCTTAGCTATGACAGGGGCCTCCTACGAGCAGTACTTC
>TRBD2|once|TRBV15|TRBJ2-7
CATSRDRGLAGYYEQYF
TGTGCCACCAGCAGAGATAGGGGACTAGCGGGCTACTACGAGCAGTACTTC
>-|-|TRBV5-8|TRBJ2-3
CASSPPGTGADTQYF
TGTGCCAGCAGCCCACCCGGGACTGGGGCAGATACGCAGTATTTT
>-|-|TRBV2|TRBJ2-5
CASSTRAAQETQYF
TGTGCCAGCAGTACCAGGGCAGCCCAAGAGACCCAGTACTTC
>TRBD1|-|TRBV6-4|TRBJ1-2
CASRGTGADGYTF
TGTGCCAGCAGGGGGACAGGGGCGGATGGCTACACCTTC
>TRBD1|-|TRBV5-1|TRBJ2-5
CASKISGTGNGETQYF
TGCGCCAGCAAGATTTCCGGGACAGGGAATGGAGAGACCCAGTACTTC
>TRBD1|-|TRBV29-1|TRBJ2-3
CSGKTGGGGDTQYF
TGCAGCGGCAAAACAGGGGGTGGTGGAGATACGCAGTATTTT
>TRBD1|-|TRBV11-2|TRBJ2-5
CASSLLGTGRETQYF
TGTGCCAGCAGCCTTCTGGGGACAGGGCGAGAGACCCAGTACTTC
>TRBD1|-|TRBV25-1|TRBJ1-4
CASSETGQYNEKLFF
TGTGCCAGCAGTGAAACGGGACAGTATAATGAAAAACTGTTTTTT
>TRBD2|-|TRBV18|TRBJ2-2
CASSPQSGRAAGELFF
TGTGCCAGCTCACCACAAAGCGGGAGGGCCGCCGGGGAGCTGTTTTTT
>-|-|TRBV28|TRBJ2-1
CASRSHTGSYNEQFF
TGTGCCAGCAGATCCCACACAGGGTCCTACAATGAGCAGTTCTTC